The TCR beta chain described here comes from a study of shared clonotypes between healthy human individuals. Study-level findings and limits: Shared clonotypes across all four donors exceeded non-shared ones in generation probability.

Over several immunoSEQ plates, each subset's genomic DNA was distributed in even portions. Libraries were prepared by immunoSEQ multiplex PCR; TCRdb keeps only in-frame clonotypes and omits some of them. Of more than 2,000,000 clones in the sample, approximately 94% are singletons; the top ten hold around 0.15%. The ends were cut back, 2 bases at V and 4 bases at J, with 11 bases in the middle. Germline V gives CDR1 SGHDN, CDR2 FVKESK. The CDR3 is 15 amino acids. With regard to this clone: Its cognate antigen is unknown.

The TCR originated in a man between 18 and 29 years old in good health. The rearrangement joins TRBV14 to TRBJ2-2; D perhaps matches TRBD1 (6 bases). Sequencing was done on a sample of naive CD4+ T cells sorted from blood. Subset: CD45RA+ positively selected. The CDR3 bases are TGTGCCAGCAGCCAAATAGGGGGAGTCACCGGGGAGCTGTTTTTT. This encodes CASSQIGGVTGELFF.